The sequence of this T cell receptor beta chain was determined in a study of T cell responses to AZD1222 COVID-19 vaccine. There are a few counts of this clone. Its antigen remains unknown. Trimming at V came to 2 bases and at J to 0 bases, leaving 4 bases not matched to a gene. The germline V gene encodes CDR1 SGHRS and CDR2 YFSETQ. The CDR3 extends over 16 amino acids. Sequencing was performed with immunoSEQ multiplex PCR; in TCRdb, only in-frame clones are kept and a portion is missing. The repertoire holds 84,000 or so clones, with over 75% as singletons. Whole-study findings and limits: Sampling captured repertoires only after the peak T cell response.

The sequencing used peripheral blood, collected on day 0 of AZD1222 vaccination. This clonotype originated in an adult in good health. J is TRBJ2-1 and V is TRBV5-1, with 8 bases lining up with TRBD2. The CDR3: CASSFSGESSYNEQFF. CDR3 bases: TGCGCCAGCAGCTTTAGCGGGGAGAGCTCCTACAATGAGCAGTTCTTC. The full variable domain, rest sourced from reference TRBV5-1 and TRBJ2-1, is KAGVTQTPRYLIKTRGQQVTLSCSPISGHRSVSWYQQTPGQGLQFLFEYFSETQRNKGNFPGRFSGRQFSNSRSEMNVSTLELGDSALYLCASSFSGESSYNEQFFGPGTRLTVL.